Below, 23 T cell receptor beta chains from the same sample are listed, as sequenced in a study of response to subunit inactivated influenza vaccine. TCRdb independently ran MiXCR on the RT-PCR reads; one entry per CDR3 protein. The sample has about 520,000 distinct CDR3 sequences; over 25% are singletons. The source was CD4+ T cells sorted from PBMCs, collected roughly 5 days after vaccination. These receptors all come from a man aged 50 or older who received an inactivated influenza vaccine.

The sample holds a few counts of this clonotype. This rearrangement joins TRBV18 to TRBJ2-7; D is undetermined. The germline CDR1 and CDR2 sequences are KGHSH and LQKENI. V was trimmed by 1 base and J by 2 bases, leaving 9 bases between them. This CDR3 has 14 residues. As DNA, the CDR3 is TGTGCCAGCTCACCACAGGTAGGAACCTACGAGCAGTACTTC. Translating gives CASSPQVGTYEQYF.

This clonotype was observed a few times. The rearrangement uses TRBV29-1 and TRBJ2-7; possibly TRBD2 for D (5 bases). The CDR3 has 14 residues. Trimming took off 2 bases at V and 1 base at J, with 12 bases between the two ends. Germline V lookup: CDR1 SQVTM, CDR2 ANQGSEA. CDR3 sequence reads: CSVELREGSYEQYF. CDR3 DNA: TGCAGCGTTGAACTGCGAGAGGGTTCCTACGAGCAGTACTTC.

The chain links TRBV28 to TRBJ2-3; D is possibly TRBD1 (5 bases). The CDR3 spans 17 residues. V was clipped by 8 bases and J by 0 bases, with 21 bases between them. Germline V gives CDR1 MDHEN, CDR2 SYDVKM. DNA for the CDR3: TGTGCCAGCTCCCCTCTATTAGGGGCTTCTAGCACAGATACGCAGTATTTT. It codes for CASSPLLGASSTDTQYF.

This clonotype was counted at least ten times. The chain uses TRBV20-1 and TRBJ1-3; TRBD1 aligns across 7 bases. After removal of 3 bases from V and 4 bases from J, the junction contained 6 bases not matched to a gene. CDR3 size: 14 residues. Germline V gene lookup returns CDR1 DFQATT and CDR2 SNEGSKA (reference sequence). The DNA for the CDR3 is TGCAGTGCTAGTGGACAGGTCGCGGGAAACACCATATATTTT. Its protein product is CSASGQVAGNTIYF.

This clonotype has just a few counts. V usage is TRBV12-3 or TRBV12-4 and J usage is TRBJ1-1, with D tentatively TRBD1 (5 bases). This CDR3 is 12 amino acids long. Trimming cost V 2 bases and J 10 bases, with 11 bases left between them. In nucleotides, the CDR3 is TGTGCCAGCAGTTTAAGGGGTGTCGGAGCTTTCTTT. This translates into CASSLRGVGAFF.

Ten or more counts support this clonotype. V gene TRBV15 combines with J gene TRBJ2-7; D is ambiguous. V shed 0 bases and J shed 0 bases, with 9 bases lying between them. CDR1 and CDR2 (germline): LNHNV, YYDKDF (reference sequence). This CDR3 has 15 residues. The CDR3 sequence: CATSRDPGFSYEQYF. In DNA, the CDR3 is TGTGCCACCAGCAGAGATCCTGGATTCTCCTACGAGCAGTACTTC. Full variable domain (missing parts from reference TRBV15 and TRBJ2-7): DAMVIQNPRYQVTQFGKPVTLSCSQTLNHNVMYWYQQKSSQAPKLLFHYYDKDFNNEADTPDNFQSRRPNTSFCFLDIRSPGLGDTAMYLCATSRDPGFSYEQYFGPGTRLTVT.

The DNA for the CDR3 is TGTGCCACCGGGAGGACAGGGGGCTACGAGCAGTACTTC. Translating gives CATGRTGGYEQYF. The chain combines TRBV27 with TRBJ2-7; 10 bases fit TRBD1. The V gene end was trimmed by 10 bases and the J gene end by 3 bases; junction bases not matched to a gene: 6. The germline V gene encodes CDR1 MNHEY and CDR2 SMNVEV (reference sequence). This CDR3 has 13 amino acids.

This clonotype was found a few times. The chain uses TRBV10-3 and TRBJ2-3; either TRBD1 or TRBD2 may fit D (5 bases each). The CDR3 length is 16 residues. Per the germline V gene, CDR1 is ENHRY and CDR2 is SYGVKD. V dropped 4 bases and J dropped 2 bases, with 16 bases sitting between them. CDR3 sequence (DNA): TGTGCCATCAGTGGAACCGGGACGGGGAACACAGATACGCAGTATTTT. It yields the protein CAISGTGTGNTDTQYF.

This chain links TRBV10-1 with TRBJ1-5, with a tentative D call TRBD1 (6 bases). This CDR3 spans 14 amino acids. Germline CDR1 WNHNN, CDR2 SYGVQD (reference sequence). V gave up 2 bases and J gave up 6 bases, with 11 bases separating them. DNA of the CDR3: TGCGCCAGCAGTGAGGGGACAAGGAGTCAGCCCCAGCATTTT. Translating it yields CASSEGTRSQPQHF.

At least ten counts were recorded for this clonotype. The CDR3 sequence is CASSRTDNSPLHF. In nucleotides, the CDR3 is TGCGCCAGCAGCCGGACAGACAATTCACCCCTCCACTTT. J is TRBJ1-6 and V is TRBV5-1; possible D gene TRBD1, 6 bases. This CDR3 region has 13 residues. Trimming took off 4 bases at V and 7 bases at J, with 9 bases between the two ends. CDR1 is SGHRS, CDR2 YFSETQ, per germline.

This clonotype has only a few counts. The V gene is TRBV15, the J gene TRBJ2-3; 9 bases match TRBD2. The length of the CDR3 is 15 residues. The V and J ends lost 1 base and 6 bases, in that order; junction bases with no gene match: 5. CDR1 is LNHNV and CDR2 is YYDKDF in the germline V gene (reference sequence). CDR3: CATSRGGGGEDTQYF. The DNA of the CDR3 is TGTGCCACCAGCAGAGGCGGGGGGGGCGAGGATACGCAGTATTTT.

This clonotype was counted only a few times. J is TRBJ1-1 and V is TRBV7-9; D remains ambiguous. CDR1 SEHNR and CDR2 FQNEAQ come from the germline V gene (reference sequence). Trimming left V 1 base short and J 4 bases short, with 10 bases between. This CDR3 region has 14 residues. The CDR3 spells CASSLEPRGTEAFF. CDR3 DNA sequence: TGTGCCAGCAGCTTAGAGCCCCGGGGCACTGAAGCTTTCTTT.

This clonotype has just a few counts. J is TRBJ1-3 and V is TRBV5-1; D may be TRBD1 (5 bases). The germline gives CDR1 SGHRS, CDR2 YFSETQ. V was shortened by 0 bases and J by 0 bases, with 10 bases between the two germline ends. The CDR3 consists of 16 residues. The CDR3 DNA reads TGCGCCAGCAGCTTGGTCGGGACGAGCTCTGGAAACACCATATATTTT. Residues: CASSLVGTSSGNTIYF.

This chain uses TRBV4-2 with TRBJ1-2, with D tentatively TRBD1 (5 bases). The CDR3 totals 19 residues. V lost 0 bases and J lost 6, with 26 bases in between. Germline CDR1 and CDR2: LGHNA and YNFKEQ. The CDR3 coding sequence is TGTGCCAGCAGCCAAGAACCCCTTGCGCGGGGCGGATTAGGAAATGGCTACACCTTC. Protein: CASSQEPLARGGLGNGYTF.

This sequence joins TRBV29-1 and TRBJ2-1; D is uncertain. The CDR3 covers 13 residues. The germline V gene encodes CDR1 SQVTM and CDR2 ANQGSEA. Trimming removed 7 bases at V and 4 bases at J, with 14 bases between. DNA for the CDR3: TGCAGCGCAGACAACCCGTATTACAATGAGCAGTTCTTC. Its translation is CSADNPYYNEQFF.

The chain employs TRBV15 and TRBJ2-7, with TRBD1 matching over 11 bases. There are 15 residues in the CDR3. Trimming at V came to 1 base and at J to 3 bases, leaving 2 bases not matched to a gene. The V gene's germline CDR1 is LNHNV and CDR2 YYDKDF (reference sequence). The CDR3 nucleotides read TGTGCCACCAGCAGAGGGGGACAGGGGGGCTACGAGCAGTACTTC. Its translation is CATSRGGQGGYEQYF.

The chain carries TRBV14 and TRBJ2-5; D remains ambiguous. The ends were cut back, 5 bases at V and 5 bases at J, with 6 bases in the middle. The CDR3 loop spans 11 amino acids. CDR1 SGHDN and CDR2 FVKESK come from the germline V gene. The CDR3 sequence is CASSEWETQYF. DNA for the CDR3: TGTGCCAGCAGCGAATGGGAGACCCAGTACTTC.

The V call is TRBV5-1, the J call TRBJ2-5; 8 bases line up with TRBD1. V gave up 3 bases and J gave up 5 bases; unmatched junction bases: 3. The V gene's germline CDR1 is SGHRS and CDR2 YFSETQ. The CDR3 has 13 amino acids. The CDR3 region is CASSSPGGETQYF. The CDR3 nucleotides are TGCGCCAGCAGCTCTCCAGGGGGCGAGACCCAGTACTTC.

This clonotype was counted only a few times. CDR3 bases: TGTGCCAGCAGCTTTGACGGACGCTCCTACGAGCAGTACTTC. It yields the protein CASSFDGRSYEQYF. The gene calls are TRBV11-1 and TRBJ2-7; D not resolved. CDR3 size: 14 residues. In germline, CDR1 is SGHAT, CDR2 FQDESV (reference sequence). Trimming removed 3 bases from V and 0 bases from J, with 9 bases in between.

CDR3 sequence reads: CSACPEEQGTEAGELFF. The CDR3 coding sequence is TGCAGCGCTTGCCCTGAAGAACAGGGGACAGAGGCCGGGGAGCTGTTTTTT. V and J are TRBV29-1 and TRBJ2-2; 7 positions agree with TRBD1. Per the germline V gene, CDR1 is SQVTM and CDR2 is ANQGSEA. Trimming took 7 bases from V and 6 from J; bases not matched to a gene: 20. The CDR3 is 17 residues long.

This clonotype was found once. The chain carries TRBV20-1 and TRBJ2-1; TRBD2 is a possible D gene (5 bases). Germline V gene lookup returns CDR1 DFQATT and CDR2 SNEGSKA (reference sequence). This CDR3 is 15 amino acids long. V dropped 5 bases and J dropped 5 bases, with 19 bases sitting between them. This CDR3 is CSAPGSQLVNNEQFF. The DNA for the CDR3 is TGCAGTGCTCCTGGGAGCCAGCTAGTAAACAATGAGCAGTTCTTC.

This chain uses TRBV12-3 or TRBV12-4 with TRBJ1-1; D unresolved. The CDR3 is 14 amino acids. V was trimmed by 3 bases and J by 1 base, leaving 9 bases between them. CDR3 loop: CASSLKESNTEAFF. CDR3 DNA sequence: TGTGCCAGCAGTTTGAAGGAGTCGAACACTGAAGCTTTCTTT.

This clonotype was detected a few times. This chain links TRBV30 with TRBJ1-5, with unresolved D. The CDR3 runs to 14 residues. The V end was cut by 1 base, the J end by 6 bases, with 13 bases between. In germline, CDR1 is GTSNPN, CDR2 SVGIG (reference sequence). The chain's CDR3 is CAWSDGPAGQPQHF. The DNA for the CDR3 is TGTGCCTGGAGTGATGGGCCAGCCGGTCAGCCCCAGCATTTT.